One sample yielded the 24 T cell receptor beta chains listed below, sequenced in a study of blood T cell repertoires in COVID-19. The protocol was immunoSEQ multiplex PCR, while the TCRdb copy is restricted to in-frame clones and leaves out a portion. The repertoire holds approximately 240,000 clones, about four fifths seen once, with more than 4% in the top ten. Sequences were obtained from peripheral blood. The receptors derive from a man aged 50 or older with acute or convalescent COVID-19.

The CDR3 region has the DNA TGTGCCAGCACCAAAACCGGGACAATCTATGGCTACACCTTC. Translation gives CASTKTGTIYGYTF. V usage is TRBV6-5 and J usage is TRBJ1-2; TRBD1 is a possible D gene (6 bases). The germline CDR1 and CDR2 sequences are MNHEY and SVGAGI. The CDR3 length is 14 residues. Trimming removed 7 bases at V and 4 bases at J, with 16 bases between.

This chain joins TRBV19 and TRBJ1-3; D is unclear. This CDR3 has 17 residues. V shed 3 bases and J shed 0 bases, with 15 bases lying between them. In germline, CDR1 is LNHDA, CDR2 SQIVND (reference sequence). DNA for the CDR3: TGTGCCAGTAGTATCGGGGTCGGGGATTTCTCTGGAAACACCATATATTTT. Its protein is CASSIGVGDFSGNTIYF.

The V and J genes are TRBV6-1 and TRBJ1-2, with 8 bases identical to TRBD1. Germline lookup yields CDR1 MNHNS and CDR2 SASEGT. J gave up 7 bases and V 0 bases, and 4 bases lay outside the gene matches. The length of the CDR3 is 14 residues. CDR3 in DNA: TGTGCCAGCAGTGAAGCTTCAGGGGGCGGTGGCTACACCTTC. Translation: CASSEASGGGGYTF.

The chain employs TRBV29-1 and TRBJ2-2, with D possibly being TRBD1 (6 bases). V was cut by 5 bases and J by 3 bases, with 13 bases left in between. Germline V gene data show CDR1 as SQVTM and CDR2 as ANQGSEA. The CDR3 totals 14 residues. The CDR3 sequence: CSVMPGDDTGELFF. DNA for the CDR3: TGCAGCGTTATGCCAGGGGATGACACCGGGGAGCTGTTTTTT.

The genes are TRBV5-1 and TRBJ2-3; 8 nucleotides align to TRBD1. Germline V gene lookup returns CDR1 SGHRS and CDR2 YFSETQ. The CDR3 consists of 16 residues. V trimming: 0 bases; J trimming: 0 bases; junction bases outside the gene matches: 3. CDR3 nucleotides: TGCGCCAGCAGCTTGGGGACAGGGACCAGCACAGATACGCAGTATTTT. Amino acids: CASSLGTGTSTDTQYF. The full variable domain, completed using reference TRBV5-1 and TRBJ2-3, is KAGVTQTPRYLIKTRGQQVTLSCSPISGHRSVSWYQQTPGQGLQFLFEYFSETQRNKGNFPGRFSGRQFSNSRSEMNVSTLELGDSALYLCASSLGTGTSTDTQYFGPGTRLTVL.

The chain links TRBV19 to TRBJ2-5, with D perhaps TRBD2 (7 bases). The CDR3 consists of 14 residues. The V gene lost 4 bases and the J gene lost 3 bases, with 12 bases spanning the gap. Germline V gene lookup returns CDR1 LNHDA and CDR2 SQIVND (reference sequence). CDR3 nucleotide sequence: TGTGCCAGTAGTACACAGGGAGGGGAAGAGACCCAGTACTTC. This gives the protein CASSTQGGEETQYF.

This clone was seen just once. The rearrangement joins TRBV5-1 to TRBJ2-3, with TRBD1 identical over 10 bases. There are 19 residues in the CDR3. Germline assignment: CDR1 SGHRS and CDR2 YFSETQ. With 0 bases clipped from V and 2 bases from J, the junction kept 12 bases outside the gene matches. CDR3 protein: CASSLVGTGVSTHTDTQYF. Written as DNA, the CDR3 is TGCGCCAGCAGCTTGGTTGGGACAGGGGTCTCCACTCACACAGATACGCAGTATTTT.

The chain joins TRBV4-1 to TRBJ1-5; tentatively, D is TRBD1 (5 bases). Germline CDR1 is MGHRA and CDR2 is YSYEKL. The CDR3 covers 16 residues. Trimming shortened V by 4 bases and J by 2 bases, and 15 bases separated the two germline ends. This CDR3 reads CASSPEQGRGNQPQHF. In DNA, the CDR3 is TGCGCCAGCAGCCCCGAGCAGGGTAGGGGCAATCAGCCCCAGCATTTT.

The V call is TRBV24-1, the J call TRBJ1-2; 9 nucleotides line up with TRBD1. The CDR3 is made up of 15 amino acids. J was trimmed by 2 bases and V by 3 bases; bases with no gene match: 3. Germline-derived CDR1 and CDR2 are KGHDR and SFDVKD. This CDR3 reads CATSDDGTGNYGYTF. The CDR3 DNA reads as TGTGCCACCAGTGATGATGGGACAGGGAACTATGGCTACACCTTC.

The CDR3 nucleotides read TGTGCCAGCAGCTTTCCAGGGGCTAATGAAAAACTGTTTTTT. This translates into CASSFPGANEKLFF. This chain links TRBV11-1 with TRBJ1-4; D might be TRBD1 (6 bases). Trimming left V 3 bases short and J 3 bases short, with 8 bases between. The germline V gene has CDR1 SGHAT and CDR2 FQDESV (reference sequence). This CDR3 comprises 14 residues.

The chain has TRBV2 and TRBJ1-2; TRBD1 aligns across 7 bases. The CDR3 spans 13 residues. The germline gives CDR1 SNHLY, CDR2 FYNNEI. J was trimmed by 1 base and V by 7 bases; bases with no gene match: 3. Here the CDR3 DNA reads TGTGCCAGCAACAGACAGGGTAACTATGGCTACACCTTC. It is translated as CASNRQGNYGYTF.

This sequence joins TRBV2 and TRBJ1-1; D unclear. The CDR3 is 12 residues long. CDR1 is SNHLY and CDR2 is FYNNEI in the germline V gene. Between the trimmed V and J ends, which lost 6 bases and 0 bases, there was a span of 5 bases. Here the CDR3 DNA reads TGTGCCAGCAGACGGGTGAACACTGAAGCTTTCTTT. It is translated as CASRRVNTEAFF.

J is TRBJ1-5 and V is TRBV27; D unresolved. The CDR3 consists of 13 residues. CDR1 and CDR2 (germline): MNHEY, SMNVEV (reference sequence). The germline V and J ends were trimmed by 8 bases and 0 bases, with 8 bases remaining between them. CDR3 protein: CASRSYSNQPQHF. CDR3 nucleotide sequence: TGTGCCAGCCGGTCATATAGCAATCAGCCCCAGCATTTT.

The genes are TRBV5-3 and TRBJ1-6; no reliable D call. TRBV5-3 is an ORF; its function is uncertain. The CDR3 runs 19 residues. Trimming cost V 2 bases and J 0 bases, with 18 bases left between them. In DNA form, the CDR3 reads TGTGCCAGAAGCTTTTCGAACCCCAGGTGCCACTCCTATAATTCACCCCTCCACTTT. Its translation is CARSFSNPRCHSYNSPLHF.

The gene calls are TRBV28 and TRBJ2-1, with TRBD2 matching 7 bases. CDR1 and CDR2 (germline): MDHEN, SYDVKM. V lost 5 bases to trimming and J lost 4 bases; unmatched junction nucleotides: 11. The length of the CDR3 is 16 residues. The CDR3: CASSKTLAAGYNEQFF. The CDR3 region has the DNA TGTGCCAGCAGTAAGACCCTAGCGGCAGGTTACAATGAGCAGTTCTTC.

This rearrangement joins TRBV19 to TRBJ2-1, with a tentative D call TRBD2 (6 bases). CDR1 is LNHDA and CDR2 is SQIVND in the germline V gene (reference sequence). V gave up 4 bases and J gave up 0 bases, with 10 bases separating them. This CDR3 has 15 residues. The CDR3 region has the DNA TGTGCCAGTAGTAAAAAGGACTACTCCTACAATGAGCAGTTCTTC. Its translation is CASSKKDYSYNEQFF.

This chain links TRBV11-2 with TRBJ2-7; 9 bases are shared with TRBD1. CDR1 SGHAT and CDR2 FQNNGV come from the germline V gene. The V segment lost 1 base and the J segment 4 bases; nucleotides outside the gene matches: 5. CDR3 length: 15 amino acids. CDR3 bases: TGTGCCAGCAGCTTAGTGTATGGACAGGGGTACGAGCAGTACTTC. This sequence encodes CASSLVYGQGYEQYF.

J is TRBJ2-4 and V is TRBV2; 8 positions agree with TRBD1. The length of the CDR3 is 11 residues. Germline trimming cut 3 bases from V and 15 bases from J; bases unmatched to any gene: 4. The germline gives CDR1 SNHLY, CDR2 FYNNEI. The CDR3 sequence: CASSDRDRLYF. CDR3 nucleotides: TGTGCCAGCAGTGACCGGGACAGGTTGTACTTC.

CDR3 region: CASSFRQRTDTQYF. Here the CDR3 DNA reads TGTGCCAGCAGCTTTAGACAGCGCACAGATACGCAGTATTTT. The J gene is TRBJ2-3, the V gene TRBV7-2; D perhaps matches TRBD1 (5 bases). CDR1 SGHTA and CDR2 FQGNSA come from the germline V gene. CDR3 length equals 14 residues. The V end was cut by 3 bases, the J end by 1 base, with 8 bases between.

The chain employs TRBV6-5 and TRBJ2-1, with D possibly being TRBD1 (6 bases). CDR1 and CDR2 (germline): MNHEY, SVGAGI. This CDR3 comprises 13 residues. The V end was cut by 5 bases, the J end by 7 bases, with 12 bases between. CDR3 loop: CASSPSQGNEQFF. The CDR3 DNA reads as TGTGCCAGCAGTCCATCACAGGGAAATGAGCAGTTCTTC.

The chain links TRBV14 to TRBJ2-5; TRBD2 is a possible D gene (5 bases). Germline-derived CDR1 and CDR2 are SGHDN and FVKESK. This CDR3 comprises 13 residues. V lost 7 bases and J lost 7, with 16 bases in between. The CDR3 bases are TGTGCCAGCAACCCACTAGGAGTGGGGACCCAGTACTTC. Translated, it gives CASNPLGVGTQYF.

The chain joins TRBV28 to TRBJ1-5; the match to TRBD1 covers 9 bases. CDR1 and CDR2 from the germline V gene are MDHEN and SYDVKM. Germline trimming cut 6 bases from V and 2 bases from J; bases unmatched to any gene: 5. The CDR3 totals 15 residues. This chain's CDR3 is CASSPRTGGNQPQHF. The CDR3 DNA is TGTGCCAGCAGCCCTCGGACAGGGGGCAATCAGCCCCAGCATTTT.

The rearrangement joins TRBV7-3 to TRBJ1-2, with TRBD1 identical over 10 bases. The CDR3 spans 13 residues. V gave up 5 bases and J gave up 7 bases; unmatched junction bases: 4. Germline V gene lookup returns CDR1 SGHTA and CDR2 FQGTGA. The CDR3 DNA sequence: TGTGCCAGCAGCCTGGGACAGGGGTTTGGCTACACCTTC. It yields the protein CASSLGQGFGYTF. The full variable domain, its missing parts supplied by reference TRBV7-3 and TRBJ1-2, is GAGVSQTPSNKVTEKGKYVELRCDPISGHTALYWYRQSLGQGPEFLIYFQGTGAADDSGLPNDRFFAVRPEGSVSTLKIQRTERGDSAVYLCASSLGQGFGYTFGSGTRLTVV.

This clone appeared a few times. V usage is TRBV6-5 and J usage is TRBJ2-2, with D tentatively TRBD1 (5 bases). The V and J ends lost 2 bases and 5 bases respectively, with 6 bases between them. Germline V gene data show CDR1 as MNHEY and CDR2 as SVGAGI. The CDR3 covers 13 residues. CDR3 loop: CASSYRGTGELFF. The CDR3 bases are TGTGCCAGCAGTTACAGGGGTACCGGGGAGCTGTTTTTT.